This T cell receptor beta chain was documented in a study of blood T cell repertoires in COVID-19. Study background: Acute and convalescent COVID-19 specimens originated in the United States, Italy and Spain. Nucleic acid was either cDNA or gDNA, and it came from T cells, B-cell-depleted T cells, or PBMCs.

Authors' processing steps: Cell counts per sample came from amplifying reference gene primers. The assay was immunoSEQ multiplex PCR, and TCRdb's table has in-frame clones only and misses some. From that table come the V and J calls and clone size; the DNA was used to work out D and trimming. The sample has 120,000 to 150,000 clones; about 81% are singletons. CDR3 length: 13 residues. Looked up from germline, CDR1 is SGHVS and CDR2 is FNYEAQ. Trimming shortened V by 6 bases and J by 8 bases, and 13 bases separated the two germline ends. The V call is TRBV7-6, the J call TRBJ1-4; D gene ambiguous. Material: peripheral blood. This TCR was recovered from a woman at least 80 years old with acute or convalescent COVID-19. The CDR3, as DNA: TGTGCCAGCAGTCCTACAGAGTACGAAAAACTGTTTTTT. Protein sequence: CASSPTEYEKLFF.